The rows below give T cell receptor beta chains drawn from one sample of a study of cytomegalovirus exposure and HLA in healthy donors. Using immunoSEQ multiplex PCR, the repertoire was profiled, and TCRdb retains in-frame clones only, with some absent. Of roughly 230,000 clones in the sample, around nine tenths are singletons; the top ten hold roughly 1.5%. Sequencing used PBMCs. These receptors came from a girl under 10 years old in good health and CMV-seronegative. The CDR3 runs from the conserved cysteine through the conserved F or W. The D gene is left open where the match is weak. Only some rows state a clone size, as once, few, many or a class for expanded clones.

>TRBD2|.|TRBJ2-1|TRBV29-1
TGCAGTTGGGGCGGGAGGTCTAATGAGCAGTTCTTC
CSWGGRSNEQFF
>TRBD2|.|TRBJ2-3|TRBV27
TGTGCCAGCAGTTTAGGGAGGCGGGAGGGAGATACGCAGTATTTT
CASSLGRREGDTQYF
>.|.|TRBJ1-2|TRBV5-6
TGTGCCAGCAGCTCGCTGGTCGGGCAGGGGATTTGGTATGGCTACACCTTC
CASSSLVGQGIWYGYTF
>.|.|TRBJ1-3|TRBV5-1
TGCGCCAGCAGCTTGGGCGGGAACGGAAACACCATATATTTT
CASSLGGNGNTIYF
>.|few|TRBJ2-2|TRBV13
TGTGCCAGCAGCTTAGCGAGGTATACCGGGGAGCTGTTTTTT
CASSLARYTGELFF
>.|.|TRBJ2-7|TRBV30
TGTGCCTGGAATCATATCCAAGCTGGCGAGCAGTACTTC
CAWNHIQAGEQYF
>.|.|TRBJ2-3|TRBV4-1
TGCGCCAGCAGCCAAGATGCACCTCCAGGAGATACGCAGTATTTT
CASSQDAPPGDTQYF
>.|.|TRBJ2-7|TRBV27
TGTGCCAGCAGACTTGCCCCCTCCGACGAGCAGTACTTC
CASRLAPSDEQYF
>TRBD1|.|TRBJ2-3|TRBV7-9
TGTGCCAGCAGCCAGGGACAGACTAGCACAGATACGCAGTATTTT
CASSQGQTSTDTQYF
>.|few|TRBJ2-1|TRBV5-8
TGTGCCAGCATCGAAGGCCGGGAGGAGCAGTTCTTC
CASIEGREEQFF
>.|once|TRBJ1-1|TRBV9
TGTGCCAGCAGCGTGTCACAGGAGTACATGAACACTGAAGCTTTCTTT
CASSVSQEYMNTEAFF
>TRBD1|.|TRBJ1-1|TRBV5-4
TGTGCCAGCAGCTCCTCCGCGGCGACAGGGTCTCCTGGAGCTTTCTTT
CASSSSAATGSPGAFF
>.|.|TRBJ2-3|TRBV6-5
TGTGCCAGCAGTCCCGGACTGGTTAAAGATACGCAGTATTTT
CASSPGLVKDTQYF
>.|.|TRBJ2-5|TRBV7-9
TGTGCCAGCAGCTTTTACGGGGGGCCGTTAGAGACCCAGTACTTC
CASSFYGGPLETQYF
>.|.|TRBJ1-1|TRBV15
TGTGCCACCAGCAGAGAAACGGTATCAGAAGCTTTCTTT
CATSRETVSEAFF
>.|few|TRBJ1-2|TRBV29-1
TGCAGCGTTTCAGGGCACGATGGCTACACCTTC
CSVSGHDGYTF
>.|.|TRBJ1-3|TRBV19
TGTGCCAGTAGCCAAGGTTCAGGGCCGTCTGGAAACACCATATATTTT
CASSQGSGPSGNTIYF
>.|.|TRBJ2-1|TRBV5-8
TGTGCCAGCAGCTTGGTCCTCGCGGTATCCTACAATGAGCAGTTCTTC
CASSLVLAVSYNEQFF
>.|once|TRBJ2-3|TRBV4-1
TGCGCCAGCAGCCAGGGTAGCGGAACGACGACAGATACGCAGTATTTT
CASSQGSGTTTDTQYF
>.|.|TRBJ1-2|TRBV2
TGTGCCAGCAGTGATGGGGGGGCCCACTATGGCTACACCTTC
CASSDGGAHYGYTF
>.|.|TRBJ1-1|TRBV29-1
TGCAGCGTCGCTACCCCTCGGAACACTGAAGCTTTCTTT
CSVATPRNTEAFF
>.|.|TRBJ2-1|TRBV9
TGTGCCAGCAGCGTAGTGGCCGGGTCTAATGAGCAGTTCTTC
CASSVVAGSNEQFF
>.|.|TRBJ2-1|TRBV6-5
TGTGCCAGCTGCGGCCTAAACAATGAGCAGTTCTTC
CASCGLNNEQFF
>.|.|TRBJ1-2|TRBV2
TGTGCCAGCCCCCAGCCGGGAGGAGGCTATGGCTACACCTTC
CASPQPGGGYGYTF
>.|once|TRBJ2-7|TRBV10-3
TGTGCCATCAGCGGGGAAAACTACGAGCAGTACTTC
CAISGENYEQYF
>.|.|TRBJ2-2|TRBV30
TGTGCCTGGAATCGGTTGAACACCGGGGAGCTGTTTTTT
CAWNRLNTGELFF
>.|few|TRBJ2-7|TRBV25-1
TGTGCCAGCAGTACCCCCGGACTTTACTACGAGCAGTACTTC
CASSTPGLYYEQYF
>TRBD2|.|TRBJ2-3|TRBV6-4
TGTGCCAGCAGTGTGGCGGGGGGCACAGATACGCAGTATTTT
CASSVAGGTDTQYF
>TRBD1|.|TRBJ2-7|TRBV6-1
TGTGCCACTGCTAGGGACAGGGTAACCGAGCAGTACTTC
CATARDRVTEQYF
>.|.|TRBJ2-2|TRBV5-1
TGCGCCAGCACCCTAGCAGGGGGGAACGGGGAGCTGTTTTTT
CASTLAGGNGELFF
>.|.|TRBJ1-1|TRBV10-1
TGCGCCAGCAGTGAGTCGGGGACAACTGAAGCTTTCTTT
CASSESGTTEAFF
>TRBD2|.|TRBJ2-3|TRBV7-9
TGTGCCAGCAGCTATGTTAGCGGGGGAGCCACAGATACGCAGTATTTT
CASSYVSGGATDTQYF
>TRBD1|.|TRBJ1-5|TRBV15
TGTGCCACCTCTGGGACAGCCCAGCCCCAGCATTTT
CATSGTAQPQHF
>.|.|TRBJ1-1|TRBV1
TGCACCAGCAGGGGGCAGGGGCAGCTGGACACTGAAGCTTTCTTT
CTSRGQGQLDTEAFF
>.|.|TRBJ1-5|TRBV7-2
TGTGCCAGCAGCCCACAGGGTGGCCAGCCCCAGCATTTT
CASSPQGGQPQHF
>.|once|TRBJ2-1|TRBV2
TGTGCCAGCAGTGTTGCTAGCAGAAACAATGAGCAGTTCTTC
CASSVASRNNEQFF
>TRBD2|.|TRBJ2-7|TRBV5-8
TGTGCCAGCCCGACTAGCGGGAGATTCTACGAGCAGTACTTC
CASPTSGRFYEQYF